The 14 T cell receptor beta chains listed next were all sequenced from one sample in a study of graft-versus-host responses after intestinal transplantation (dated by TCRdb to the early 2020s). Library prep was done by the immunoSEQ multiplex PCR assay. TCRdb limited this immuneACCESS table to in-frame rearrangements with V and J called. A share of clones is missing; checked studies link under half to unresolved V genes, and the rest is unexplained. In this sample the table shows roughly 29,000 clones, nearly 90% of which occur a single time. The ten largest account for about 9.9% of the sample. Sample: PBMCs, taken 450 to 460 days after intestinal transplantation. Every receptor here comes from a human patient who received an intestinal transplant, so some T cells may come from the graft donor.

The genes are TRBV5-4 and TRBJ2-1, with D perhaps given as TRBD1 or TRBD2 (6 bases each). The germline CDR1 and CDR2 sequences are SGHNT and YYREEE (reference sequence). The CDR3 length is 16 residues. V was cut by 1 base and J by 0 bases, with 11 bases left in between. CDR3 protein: CASSLWGRGSYNEQFF. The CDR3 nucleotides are TGTGCCAGCAGCTTGTGGGGGCGGGGCTCCTACAATGAGCAGTTCTTC. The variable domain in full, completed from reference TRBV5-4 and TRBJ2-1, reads ETGVTQSPTHLIKTRGQQVTLRCSSQSGHNTVSWYQQALGQGPQFIFQYYREEENGRGNFPPRFSGLQFPNYSSELNVNALELDDSALYLCASSLWGRGSYNEQFFGPGTRLTVL.

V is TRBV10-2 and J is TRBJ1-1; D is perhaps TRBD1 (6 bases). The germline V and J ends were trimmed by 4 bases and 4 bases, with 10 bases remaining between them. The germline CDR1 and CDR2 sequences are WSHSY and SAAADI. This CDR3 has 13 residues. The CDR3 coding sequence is TGCGCCAGCAGTGTTCAGGGGACCACTGAAGCTTTCTTT. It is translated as CASSVQGTTEAFF.

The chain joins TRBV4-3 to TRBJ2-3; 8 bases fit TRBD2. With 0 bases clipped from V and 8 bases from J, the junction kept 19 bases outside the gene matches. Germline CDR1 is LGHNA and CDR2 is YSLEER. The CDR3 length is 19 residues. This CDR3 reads CASSQDPPEMSGGALTQYF. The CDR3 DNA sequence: TGCGCCAGCAGCCAAGATCCTCCCGAAATGAGCGGGGGAGCCCTTACGCAGTATTTT.

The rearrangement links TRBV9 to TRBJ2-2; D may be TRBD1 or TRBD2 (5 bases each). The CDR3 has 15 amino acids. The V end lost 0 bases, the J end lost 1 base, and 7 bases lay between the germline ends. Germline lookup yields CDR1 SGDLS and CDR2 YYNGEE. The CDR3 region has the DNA TGTGCCAGCAGCGTAGGGGACGGGAACACCGGGGAGCTGTTTTTT. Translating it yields CASSVGDGNTGELFF.

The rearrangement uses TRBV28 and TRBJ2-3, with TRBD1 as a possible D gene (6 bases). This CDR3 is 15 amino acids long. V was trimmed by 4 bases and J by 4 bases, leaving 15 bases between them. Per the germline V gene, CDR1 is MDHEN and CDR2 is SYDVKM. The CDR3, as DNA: TGTGCCAGCAGTTGGAGGCGAAACAGGGCAGATACGCAGTATTTT. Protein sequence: CASSWRRNRADTQYF. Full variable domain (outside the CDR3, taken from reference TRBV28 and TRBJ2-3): DVKVTQSSRYLVKRTGEKVFLECVQDMDHENMFWYRQDPGLGLRLIYFSYDVKMKEKGDIPEGYSVSREKKERFSLILESASTNQTSMYLCASSWRRNRADTQYFGPGTRLTVL.

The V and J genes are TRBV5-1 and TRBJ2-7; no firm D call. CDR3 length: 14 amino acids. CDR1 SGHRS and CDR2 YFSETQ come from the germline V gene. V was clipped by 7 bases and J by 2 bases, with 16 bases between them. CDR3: CASAASPQTYEQYF. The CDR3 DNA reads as TGCGCCAGCGCAGCTTCTCCCCAAACCTACGAGCAGTACTTC.

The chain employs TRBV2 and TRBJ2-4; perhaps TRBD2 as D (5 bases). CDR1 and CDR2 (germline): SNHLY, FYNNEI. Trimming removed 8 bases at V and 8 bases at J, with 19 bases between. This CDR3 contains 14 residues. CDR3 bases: TGTGCCAGCGGGCGAGAGGTTGGAGGCGACATTCAGTACTTC. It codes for CASGREVGGDIQYF.

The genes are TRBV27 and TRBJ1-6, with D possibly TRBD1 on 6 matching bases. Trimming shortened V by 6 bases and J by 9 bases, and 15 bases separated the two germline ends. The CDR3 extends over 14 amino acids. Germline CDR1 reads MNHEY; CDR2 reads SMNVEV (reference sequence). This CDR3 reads CASSPGQRGSPLHF. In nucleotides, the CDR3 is TGTGCCAGCAGCCCGGGACAAAGGGGTTCACCCCTCCACTTT.

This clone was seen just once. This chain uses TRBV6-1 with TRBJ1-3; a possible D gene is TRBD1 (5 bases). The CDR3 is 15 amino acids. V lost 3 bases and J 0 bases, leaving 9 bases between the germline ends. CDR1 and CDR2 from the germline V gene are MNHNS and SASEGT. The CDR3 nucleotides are TGTGCCAGCAGTGACCAGGGATTCTCTGGAAACACCATATATTTT. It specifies CASSDQGFSGNTIYF.

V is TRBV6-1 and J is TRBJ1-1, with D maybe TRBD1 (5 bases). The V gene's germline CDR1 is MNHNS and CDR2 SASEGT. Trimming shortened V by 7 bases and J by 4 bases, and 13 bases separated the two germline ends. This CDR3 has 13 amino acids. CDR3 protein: CASTQNQGTEAFF. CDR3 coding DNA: TGTGCCAGCACTCAAAACCAGGGCACTGAAGCTTTCTTT.

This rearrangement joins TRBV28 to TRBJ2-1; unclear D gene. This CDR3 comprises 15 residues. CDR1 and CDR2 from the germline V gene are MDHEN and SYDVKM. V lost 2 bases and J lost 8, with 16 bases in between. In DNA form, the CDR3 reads TGTGCCAGCAGTTTAGGGTATCCTGACCGCGATGAGCAGTTCTTC. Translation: CASSLGYPDRDEQFF. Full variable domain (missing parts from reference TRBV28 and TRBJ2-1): DVKVTQSSRYLVKRTGEKVFLECVQDMDHENMFWYRQDPGLGLRLIYFSYDVKMKEKGDIPEGYSVSREKKERFSLILESASTNQTSMYLCASSLGYPDRDEQFFGPGTRLTVL.

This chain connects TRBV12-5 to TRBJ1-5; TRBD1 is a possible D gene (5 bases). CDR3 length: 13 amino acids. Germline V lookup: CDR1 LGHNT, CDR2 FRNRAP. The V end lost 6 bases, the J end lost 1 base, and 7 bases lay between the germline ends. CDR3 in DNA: TGTGCTAGTGGCCGGGACAGCAATCAGCCCCAGCATTTT. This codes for CASGRDSNQPQHF. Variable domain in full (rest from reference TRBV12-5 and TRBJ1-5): DARVTQTPRHKVTEMGQEVTMRCQPILGHNTVFWYRQTMMQGLELLAYFRNRAPLDDSGMPKDRFSAEMPDATLATLKIQPSEPRDSAVYFCASGRDSNQPQHFGDGTRLSIL.

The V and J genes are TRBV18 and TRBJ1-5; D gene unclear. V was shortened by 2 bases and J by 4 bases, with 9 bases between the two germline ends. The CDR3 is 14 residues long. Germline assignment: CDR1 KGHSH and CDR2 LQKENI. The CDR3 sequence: CASSPMTANQPQHF. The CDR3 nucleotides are TGTGCCAGCTCACCAATGACCGCTAATCAGCCCCAGCATTTT.

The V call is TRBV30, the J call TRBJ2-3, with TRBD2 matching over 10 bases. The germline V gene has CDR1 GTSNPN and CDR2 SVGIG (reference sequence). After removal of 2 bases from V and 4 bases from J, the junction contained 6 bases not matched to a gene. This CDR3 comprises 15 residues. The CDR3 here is CAWSLTLAGADTQYF. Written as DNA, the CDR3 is TGTGCCTGGAGTCTCACCCTAGCGGGAGCAGATACGCAGTATTTT.